The following is a TCR beta chain sequence with its context. Its antigen is unidentified. In TCRdb, the RT-PCR reads were re-called with MiXCR into one record per CDR3 protein. Of more than 700,000 distinct CDR3 sequences listed, around 20% are singletons. Germline V lookup: CDR1 SGHVS, CDR2 FNYEAQ. There are 15 residues in the CDR3. V shed 0 bases and J 4 bases; nucleotides not matched to a gene: 1. The data originate from a study of response to subunit inactivated influenza vaccine. Findings and caveats of the study: It was suggested by the authors that few new T cells are recruited by each seasonal influenza vaccination.

The V gene is TRBV7-6, the J gene TRBJ1-4; TRBD1 matches 8 bases. This clonotype was sampled from a man aged 50-60 years who received an inactivated influenza vaccine. This specimen was PBMCs from blood, taken roughly 5 days after vaccination. CDR3: CASSLATGVNEKLFF. The CDR3 DNA reads as TGTGCCAGCAGCTTAGCGACAGGGGTTAATGAAAAACTGTTTTTT.